This entry lists 9 T cell receptor beta chains sequenced from one sample in a study of T cell responses to AZD1222 COVID-19 vaccine. TCRdb keeps only in-frame clones here, not all; method: immunoSEQ multiplex PCR. The repertoire holds 120,000 or so clones, with 94% as singletons. The sequencing here drew on peripheral blood, taken 28 days after the second AZD1222 dose. The receptors come from an adult who received the AZD1222 COVID-19 vaccine.

J is TRBJ2-1 and V is TRBV7-2; 7 nucleotides align to TRBD2. This CDR3 is built from 15 residues. V shed 5 bases and J 3 bases; nucleotides not matched to a gene: 7. Germline CDR1 and CDR2: SGHTA and FQGNSA. Here the CDR3 reads CASSLWSGVYNEQFF. The CDR3 DNA follows: TGTGCCAGCAGCCTCTGGAGCGGGGTCTACAATGAGCAGTTCTTC.

This chain uses TRBV5-1 with TRBJ2-2, with TRBD1 matching 7 bases. The CDR3 runs to 16 residues. The V and J ends lost 0 bases and 2 bases, in that order; junction bases with no gene match: 4. CDR1 SGHRS and CDR2 YFSETQ come from the germline V gene. CDR3 amino acids: CASSLGGGLNTGELFF. CDR3 in DNA: TGCGCCAGCAGCTTGGGAGGGGGCCTAAACACCGGGGAGCTGTTTTTT.

The J gene is TRBJ2-7, the V gene TRBV5-6; D is possibly TRBD1 (6 bases). The CDR3 consists of 14 residues. Germline values: CDR1 SGHDT, CDR2 YYEEEE. Trimming cost V 4 bases and J 7 bases, with 18 bases left between them. In DNA form, the CDR3 reads TGTGCCAGCAGCCCCTCACAGGGTCCGGGGGAGCAGTACTTC. This translates into CASSPSQGPGEQYF.

This clone was seen once. The chain has TRBV27 and TRBJ1-1, with a weak D call TRBD1 (5 bases). This CDR3 comprises 14 residues. Trimming removed 3 bases from V and 1 base from J, with 9 bases in between. CDR1 and CDR2 (germline): MNHEY, SMNVEV (reference sequence). The CDR3 protein is CASSFRGANTEAFF. The CDR3 DNA follows: TGTGCCAGCAGTTTTAGAGGGGCGAACACTGAAGCTTTCTTT.

The V call is TRBV5-4, the J call TRBJ1-1; D is unclear. The germline V gene encodes CDR1 SGHNT and CDR2 YYREEE (reference sequence). This CDR3 has 13 residues. Trimming took off 2 bases at V and 4 bases at J, with 9 bases between the two ends. The CDR3 nucleotides read TGTGCCAGCAGCTTCAAGGATGGCACTGAAGCTTTCTTT. This encodes CASSFKDGTEAFF.

In its sample, this clone was seen once. The CDR3 loop is CASSHLGQGAYYGYTF. The CDR3 DNA is TGTGCCAGCAGCCACCTAGGACAGGGTGCTTACTATGGCTACACCTTC. V usage is TRBV3-1 (or the pseudogene TRBV3-2) and J usage is TRBJ1-2, with 8 bases that match TRBD1. The CDR3 has 16 residues. Per the germline V gene, CDR1 is LGHDT and CDR2 is YNNKEL (reference sequence). With V trimmed by 3 bases and J by 3 bases, 9 bases remained unmatched.

This chain joins TRBV5-5 and TRBJ1-4; 9 bases are shared with TRBD1. This CDR3 is 16 amino acids long. Germline V CDR1 and CDR2: SGHKS, YYEKEE (reference sequence). The V gene end was trimmed by 5 bases and the J gene end by 7 bases; junction bases not matched to a gene: 12. This CDR3 is CASRYDTGTGSEKLFF. For the CDR3, the DNA is TGTGCCAGCAGATATGATACCGGGACAGGGAGTGAAAAACTGTTTTTT.

This clone was seen just once. The V and J genes are TRBV6-5 and TRBJ2-2, with a tentative D call TRBD1 (6 bases). The CDR3 sequence is 15 residues long. V gave up 4 bases and J gave up 6 bases, with 15 bases separating them. Per the germline V gene, CDR1 is MNHEY and CDR2 is SVGAGI. The CDR3 is CASSFPQGQAGELFF. The CDR3 region has the DNA TGTGCCAGCAGTTTCCCACAGGGCCAGGCCGGGGAGCTGTTTTTT.

The J gene is TRBJ2-7, the V gene TRBV6-5; D perhaps matches TRBD2 (6 bases). In germline, CDR1 is MNHEY, CDR2 SVGAGI. The CDR3 runs 12 residues. V was cut by 6 bases and J by 5 bases, with 11 bases left in between. Here the CDR3 reads CASRDYRNEQYF. The CDR3 nucleotides read TGTGCCAGCAGGGACTATAGGAACGAGCAGTACTTC.